This T cell receptor beta chain was captured by sequencing in a study of cytomegalovirus exposure and HLA in healthy donors. Whole-study findings and limits: In vitro checks showed that a few CMV-associated chains really do target CMV antigens.

The donors were part of the validation cohort, which consisted of 120 subjects and was separate from the first cohort of about 720 subjects. The length of the CDR3 is 13 residues. Trimming cost V 4 bases and J 6 bases; bases outside gene matches: 7. Germline V gives CDR1 SGHNT, CDR2 YYREEE (reference sequence). Note on this clone: The target antigen is unknown.

Generated by immunoSEQ multiplex PCR, the TCRdb table keeps only in-frame clones and is missing some. This sample yields about 120,000 clones, of which more than 75% are seen a single time; just under 6.5% belongs to the top ten. Specimen: PBMCs. This TCR was recovered from a woman aged 18-29 years in good health and CMV-seropositive. The chain uses TRBV5-4 and TRBJ2-7; TRBD1 agrees at 7 bases. The DNA of the CDR3 is TGTGCCAGCAGCCCTACAGGGGTTGGCGAGCAGTACTTC. As protein: CASSPTGVGEQYF.